The source of this T cell receptor (beta chain) is a study of graft-versus-host responses after intestinal transplantation. For the study at large: Transplants given to recipients were multivisceral, liver-intestinal, or isolated intestinal. The whole recipient group had anti-thymocyte globulin induction followed by tacrolimus and steroids for around 3 years.

Study-level findings and limits: Allografts of patients with graft-donor T cell macrochimerism showed high graft-versus-host to host-versus-graft clone ratios. Recipient-marrow GvH clones were detected, some having first appeared in ileum or blood.

This table comes from immunoSEQ multiplex PCR, and its TCRdb copy is limited to in-frame clones, with some not included. Here the sample spans 2,000 to 2,500 clones, 85% to 95% being singletons. With 3 bases removed from V and 5 bases from J, the gap between germline ends came to 5 bases. This CDR3 has 12 amino acids. Germline lookup yields CDR1 LNHDA and CDR2 SQIVND (reference sequence). This clone was picked up a small number of times. Antigen: not known. The sequence was collected from a human patient who received an intestinal transplant, so some T cells may come from the graft donor. Sequences were derived from PBMCs, sampled around 20 days after intestinal transplant. This chain connects TRBV19 to TRBJ1-5; D uncertain. CDR3 sequence (DNA): TGTGCCAGTAGTATGTTCGATCAGCCCCAGCATTTT. Protein sequence: CASSMFDQPQHF.